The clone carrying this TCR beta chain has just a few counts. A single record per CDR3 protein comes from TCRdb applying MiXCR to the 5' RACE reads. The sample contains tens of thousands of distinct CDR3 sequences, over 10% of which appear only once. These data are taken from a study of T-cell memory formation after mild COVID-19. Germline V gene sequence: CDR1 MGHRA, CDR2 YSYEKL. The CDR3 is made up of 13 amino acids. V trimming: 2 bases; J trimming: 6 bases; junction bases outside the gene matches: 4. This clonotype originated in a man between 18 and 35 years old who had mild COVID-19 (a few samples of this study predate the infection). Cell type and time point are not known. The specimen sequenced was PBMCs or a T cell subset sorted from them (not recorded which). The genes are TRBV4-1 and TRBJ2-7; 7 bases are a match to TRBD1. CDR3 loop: CASSQLGQIEQYF. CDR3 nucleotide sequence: TGCGCCAGCAGCCAACTGGGACAGATCGAGCAGTACTTC.